This is a list of T cell receptor beta chains from one sample in a study of shared clonotypes between healthy human individuals. Method: immunoSEQ multiplex PCR; TCRdb's copy keeps in-frame clones and lacks some. The repertoire consists of 2 million to 2.5 million clones, with 85% to 95% occurring once and the leading ten covering about 0.39%. What was sequenced was naive CD4+ T cells from PBMCs. Every receptor here comes from a man between 18 and 35 years old in good health. Some clones in this sample may be carry-over from other donors' samples. Each CDR3 is given with its conserved first and last residue. D genes are given only for firm matches. A clone size is listed for some rows: how often the clone was seen (once, few, many), or a class if it is expanded.

>.|.|TRBJ1-2|TRBV28|15
CASSLPMSSLGGYTF
TGTGCCAGCAGTCTCCCTATGAGCTCCTTGGGGGGCTACACCTTC
>.|.|TRBJ1-2|TRBV19|15
CASSISPSSNYGYTF
TGTGCCAGTAGTATTTCCCCAAGCTCTAACTATGGCTACACCTTC
>TRBD2|.|TRBJ2-5|TRBV30|13
CARSSGVQETQYF
TGTGCCCGGTCTAGCGGGGTACAAGAGACCCAGTACTTC
>TRBD2|.|TRBJ2-7|TRBV7-8|15
CASSSRSGNSYEQYF
TGTGCCAGCAGCTCCAGGAGCGGGAATTCCTACGAGCAGTACTTC
>.|.|TRBJ2-2|TRBV11-2|16
CASSLGGKTNTGELFF
TGTGCCAGCAGCTTAGGTGGGAAGACAAACACCGGGGAGCTGTTTTTT
>.|.|TRBJ1-2|TRBV2|12
CASSGEGYGYTF
TGTGCCAGCAGTGGAGAGGGTTACGGCTACACCTTC
>.|.|TRBJ1-5|TRBV6-1|13
CASTERGIQPQHF
TGTGCCAGCACTGAGAGGGGAATACAGCCCCAGCATTTT
>.|.|TRBJ2-3|TRBV5-1|17
CASSLELLRGGTDTQYF
TGCGCCAGCAGCTTGGAGTTGCTCAGGGGAGGCACAGATACGCAGTATTTT
>TRBD1|.|TRBJ2-5|TRBV5-6|16
CASSPTPGTDPETQYF
TGTGCCAGCAGCCCAACCCCCGGGACAGATCCAGAGACCCAGTACTTC
>TRBD2|.|TRBJ2-7|TRBV28|18
CASSPIAGGSPKSYEQYF
TGTGCCAGCAGTCCTATAGCGGGAGGAAGTCCAAAGTCCTACGAGCAGTACTTC
>.|.|TRBJ1-1|TRBV25-1|14
CASSEPGINTEAFF
TGTGCCAGCAGTGAACCCGGGATTAACACTGAAGCTTTCTTT
>.|once|TRBJ2-5|TRBV9|14
CASSPRVTGETQYF
TGTGCCAGCAGCCCGCGGGTAACCGGGGAGACCCAGTACTTC
>TRBD2|.|TRBJ2-7|TRBV4-2|15
CASSRERRERYEQYF
TGTGCCAGCAGCCGCGAGAGGCGGGAGAGGTACGAGCAGTACTTC
>.|.|TRBJ2-7|TRBV6-5|14
CASSSMTFNYEQYF
TGTGCCAGCAGTTCGATGACATTTAACTACGAGCAGTACTTC
>.|.|TRBJ1-2|TRBV4-3|16
CASSRAGQSLFYGYTF
TGCGCCAGCAGCCGAGCCGGACAGTCTCTTTTCTATGGCTACACCTTC
>TRBD2|.|TRBJ2-3|TRBV7-3|16
CASSLGRAVGTDTQYF
TGTGCCAGCAGCTTAGGGAGGGCCGTTGGTACAGATACGCAGTATTTT
>.|.|TRBJ2-7|TRBV7-9|15
CASSLVWGLGNEQYF
TGTGCCAGCAGCTTGGTCTGGGGTTTAGGTAACGAGCAGTACTTC
>TRBD1|.|TRBJ2-2|TRBV19|16
CASSFRTGVDTGELFF
TGTGCCAGTAGTTTCCGGACAGGGGTGGACACCGGGGAGCTGTTTTTT
>.|.|TRBJ2-7|TRBV2|11
CASRTGVVQYF
TGTGCCAGCAGGACGGGGGTTGTGCAGTACTTC
>.|.|TRBJ1-5|TRBV6-1|13
CASNNRVHQPQHF
TGTGCCAGCAACAACAGGGTCCATCAGCCCCAGCATTTT
>.|.|TRBJ2-7|TRBV9|15
CASSVGTVSSYEQYF
TGTGCCAGCAGCGTAGGGACTGTGAGCTCCTACGAGCAGTACTTC
>.|.|TRBJ1-5|TRBV18|14
CASSPAGGNQPQHF
TGTGCCAGCTCACCCGCTGGGGGAAATCAGCCCCAGCATTTT